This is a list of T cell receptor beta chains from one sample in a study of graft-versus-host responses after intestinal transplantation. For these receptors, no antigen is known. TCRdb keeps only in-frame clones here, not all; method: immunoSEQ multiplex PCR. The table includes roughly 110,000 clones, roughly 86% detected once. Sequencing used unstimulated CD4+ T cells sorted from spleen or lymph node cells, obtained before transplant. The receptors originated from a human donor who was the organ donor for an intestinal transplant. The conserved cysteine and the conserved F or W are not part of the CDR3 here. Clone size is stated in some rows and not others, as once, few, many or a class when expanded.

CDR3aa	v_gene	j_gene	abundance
AISDQDSYEQY	TRBV10-3	TRBJ2-7	.
ASRFSTGDGYT	TRBV11-2	TRBJ1-2	.
ASSPRGRIGEKQF	TRBV11-3	TRBJ2-1	.
ASSPRAEMNTEAF	TRBV6-5	TRBJ1-1	.
ASCQGSGNTIY	TRBV27	TRBJ1-3	.
ASSWTWNTEAF	TRBV11-1	TRBJ1-1	.
ASSLRPSGETQY	TRBV5-4	TRBJ2-5	.
ASSLEALAGEQF	TRBV5-4	TRBJ2-1	.
ASSLFAGLAF	TRBV7-9	TRBJ1-1	.
SGTGGGTDTQY	TRBV29-1	TRBJ2-3	.
ASSLKQGARETQY	TRBV5-4	TRBJ2-5	once
ATADRGWYEQY	TRBV2	TRBJ2-7	.
ASSRQGDTQY	TRBV6-6	TRBJ2-3	.
ASRTGVNTEAF	TRBV2	TRBJ1-1	.
SATDNYGYT	TRBV20-1	TRBJ1-2	.
ASSPGQGTQY	TRBV5-1	TRBJ2-3	.
ASSPMPGLASDTQY	TRBV6-4	TRBJ2-3	.
ASSFYRGGVPQH	TRBV11-3	TRBJ1-5	.
ASSYSSVISYEQY	TRBV6-6	TRBJ2-7	.
ASSLSGGFPSGYT	TRBV7-3	TRBJ1-2	.
ASSPSRETTEAF	TRBV18	TRBJ1-1	once
ASRGSEGLVYGYT	TRBV28	TRBJ1-2	.
ASGLLNEQY	TRBV12-5	TRBJ2-7	.
ASSKGTSGTYNEQF	TRBV6-1	TRBJ2-1	.
ASSSGLAGYTDTQY	TRBV7-2	TRBJ2-3	.
ASSLQRNNSPLH	TRBV7-9	TRBJ1-6	.
SVSASGTSGTDTQY	TRBV29-1	TRBJ2-3	.
ASSYLIEPGELF	TRBV11-2	TRBJ2-2	.
ASSLIGANVLT	TRBV5-5	TRBJ2-6	.
ATSYTPYEQY	TRBV6-5	TRBJ2-7	.
ASIPWGGYEQY	TRBV27	TRBJ2-7	few
ASSVGSSYNSPLH	TRBV9	TRBJ1-6	.
ASSYSVANQPQH	TRBV6-6	TRBJ1-5	.
ASSKTGTVNTEAF	TRBV7-2	TRBJ1-1	.
ASSEVLTGYEQY	TRBV6-1	TRBJ2-7	.
ASSRPNTGELF	TRBV27	TRBJ2-2	.
ASRYRGTEAF	TRBV6-5	TRBJ1-1	.
ASSPNLGAGIGELF	TRBV7-9	TRBJ2-2	few
ATSRGGQGTDTQY	TRBV15	TRBJ2-3	.
AISGTGEYGYT	TRBV10-3	TRBJ1-2	.
ASRGSAEGTYEQY	TRBV28	TRBJ2-7	.
ASSTPGTDTYYGYT	TRBV5-4	TRBJ1-2	.
AWSVMAAQETQY	TRBV30	TRBJ2-5	.
ASSSGQGTEAF	TRBV11-3	TRBJ1-1	.
ASSLTGYTGELF	TRBV27	TRBJ2-2	.
ASSYTGTSGGANTGELF	TRBV5-1	TRBJ2-2	.
ASSFSLAGVEVETQY	TRBV5-4	TRBJ2-5	.
ASSLTGGYGYT	TRBV7-9	TRBJ1-2	few
AWSSQDRGFYEQY	TRBV30	TRBJ2-7	.
ASTPGGNSEAF	TRBV19	TRBJ1-1	.
ASSRGGTDTQY	TRBV5-6	TRBJ2-3	.
ASSSSGNSQNIQY	TRBV19	TRBJ2-4	once